Sequencing of this TCR beta chain was carried out in a study of T cells in Graves' hyperthyroidism and ophthalmopathy. About the study: It was at initial diagnosis, before any treatment, that peripheral blood was collected. Study findings and constraints: Within blood appeared most thyroid clonotypes that had expanded above 0.001. Ophthalmopathy onset followed model prediction by a median approximately six months.

From RNA transcripts, TCR beta CDR3 regions were amplified. A set of HTBI primers served as the primers for a first-round RT-PCR of the TCR CDR3. TCRdb processed the multiplex PCR reads anew with MiXCR; each CDR3 protein has one entry. The sample contains over 450,000 distinct CDR3 sequences, more than 15% of which appear only once. Ten or more counts support this clonotype. What it recognizes is unknown. Orbital computed tomography, thyroid ultrasound, serum thyroxine and TRAb, and clinical symptoms together informed the diagnoses. The CDR3 loop spans 13 amino acids. Germline CDR1 reads MNHEY; CDR2 reads SMNVEV (reference sequence). Trimming took 5 bases from V and 3 from J, leaving 10 bases between them.

The chain uses TRBV27 and TRBJ1-2, with unresolved D. The source is a woman under 30 with Graves' ophthalmopathy. Sequenced: blood. CDR3: CASSPRLHYGYTF. The CDR3 coding sequence is TGTGCCAGCAGTCCTCGCCTTCACTATGGCTACACCTTC.